This note documents a single TCR beta chain sequence. Its antigen is not yet known. Germline and junction disagree at one end, which may indicate a read error. This sample was included in a study of CD8+CD57+ T cells in acquired aplastic anemia (dated by TCRdb to the late 2010s). Some background on the complete study: Extracted DNA from sorted CD4+ and CD8+ cells averaged approximately 3 ug, ranging from roughly 0.17 to 30 ug. CD8+CD57+ expansion was defined as a frequency above the mean frequency observed in healthy subjects.

Study-wide conclusions, independent of this receptor: No significant difference in CD8+ Simpson's diversity was found between patients and healthy controls (P=0.060). Some 31 CD8+ CDR3 sequences were shared between patients and controls but appeared highly expressed in patients and within their immunodominant clones.

The germline V gene (reference sequence) gives CDR1 as SEHNR and CDR2 as FQNEAQ. There are 15 amino acids in the CDR3, from cysteine to phenylalanine inclusive. Only the CDR3 region is kept as DNA, spanning 45 bases read in frame from base 1. Flow cytometry had shown CD8+CD57+ cell expansion in the patients selected for sequencing. Every patient had a diagnosis of severe acquired aplastic anemia based on International Study of Aplastic Anemia and Agranulocytosis and Camitta criteria. Patients had received no therapy at the time of blood sampling. The study deep-sequenced TCR repertoires of sorted CD4+ and CD8+ blood T cells from severe aplastic anemia patients and healthy subjects. Patients were enrolled under clinicaltrials.gov protocols 00001620, 01623167, 00001397, 00071045, 00081523 and 00961064 in the USA. Ficoll-Paque density gradient centrifugation was used to isolate peripheral blood mononuclear cells. Before DNA extraction, CD4+ and CD8+ T cells were sorted with FACS or magnetic beads.

Genomic DNA was used as template for profiling of TCR beta VDJ combinations and CDR3 sequences. TCR repertoire sequencing was run on an Illumina HiSeq 2000. For the original study's pipeline: TRBV/TRBJ rearrangement plots, CDR3 size and DJ length profiles, and Simpson's diversity index were used to assess repertoires. The immunodominant clone was defined as the most abundant DNA sequence in deep sequencing data. CDR3 amino acid sequences were screened for sharing across subjects and were compared with published repertoires and the VDJdb database. TCRdb reprocessing: public reads trimmed at Q25 with fastp, clones called with MiXCR, in-frame beta chains kept. Identical CDR3 proteins give one entry, which carries the most common genes and DNA. The V and J calls were not made by the authors but by TCRdb's processing. The sample yields around 250,000 distinct CDR3 sequences; roughly 82% were counted once. The ten most abundant clones make up 40% to 55% of the sample.

The sequenced sample consisted of sorted CD4+, CD8+, or CD8+CD57+ T cells (not recorded which) from PBMCs. The receptor was derived from a human donor with aplastic anemia. The chain uses TRBV7-9 and TRBJ1-6, with no confident D gene call. The DNA reads TGCGCCAGCAGCCAACGGCCTGGCGCTAGAGAGCCCCAGCACTTT. Its translation is CASSQRPGAREPQHF.